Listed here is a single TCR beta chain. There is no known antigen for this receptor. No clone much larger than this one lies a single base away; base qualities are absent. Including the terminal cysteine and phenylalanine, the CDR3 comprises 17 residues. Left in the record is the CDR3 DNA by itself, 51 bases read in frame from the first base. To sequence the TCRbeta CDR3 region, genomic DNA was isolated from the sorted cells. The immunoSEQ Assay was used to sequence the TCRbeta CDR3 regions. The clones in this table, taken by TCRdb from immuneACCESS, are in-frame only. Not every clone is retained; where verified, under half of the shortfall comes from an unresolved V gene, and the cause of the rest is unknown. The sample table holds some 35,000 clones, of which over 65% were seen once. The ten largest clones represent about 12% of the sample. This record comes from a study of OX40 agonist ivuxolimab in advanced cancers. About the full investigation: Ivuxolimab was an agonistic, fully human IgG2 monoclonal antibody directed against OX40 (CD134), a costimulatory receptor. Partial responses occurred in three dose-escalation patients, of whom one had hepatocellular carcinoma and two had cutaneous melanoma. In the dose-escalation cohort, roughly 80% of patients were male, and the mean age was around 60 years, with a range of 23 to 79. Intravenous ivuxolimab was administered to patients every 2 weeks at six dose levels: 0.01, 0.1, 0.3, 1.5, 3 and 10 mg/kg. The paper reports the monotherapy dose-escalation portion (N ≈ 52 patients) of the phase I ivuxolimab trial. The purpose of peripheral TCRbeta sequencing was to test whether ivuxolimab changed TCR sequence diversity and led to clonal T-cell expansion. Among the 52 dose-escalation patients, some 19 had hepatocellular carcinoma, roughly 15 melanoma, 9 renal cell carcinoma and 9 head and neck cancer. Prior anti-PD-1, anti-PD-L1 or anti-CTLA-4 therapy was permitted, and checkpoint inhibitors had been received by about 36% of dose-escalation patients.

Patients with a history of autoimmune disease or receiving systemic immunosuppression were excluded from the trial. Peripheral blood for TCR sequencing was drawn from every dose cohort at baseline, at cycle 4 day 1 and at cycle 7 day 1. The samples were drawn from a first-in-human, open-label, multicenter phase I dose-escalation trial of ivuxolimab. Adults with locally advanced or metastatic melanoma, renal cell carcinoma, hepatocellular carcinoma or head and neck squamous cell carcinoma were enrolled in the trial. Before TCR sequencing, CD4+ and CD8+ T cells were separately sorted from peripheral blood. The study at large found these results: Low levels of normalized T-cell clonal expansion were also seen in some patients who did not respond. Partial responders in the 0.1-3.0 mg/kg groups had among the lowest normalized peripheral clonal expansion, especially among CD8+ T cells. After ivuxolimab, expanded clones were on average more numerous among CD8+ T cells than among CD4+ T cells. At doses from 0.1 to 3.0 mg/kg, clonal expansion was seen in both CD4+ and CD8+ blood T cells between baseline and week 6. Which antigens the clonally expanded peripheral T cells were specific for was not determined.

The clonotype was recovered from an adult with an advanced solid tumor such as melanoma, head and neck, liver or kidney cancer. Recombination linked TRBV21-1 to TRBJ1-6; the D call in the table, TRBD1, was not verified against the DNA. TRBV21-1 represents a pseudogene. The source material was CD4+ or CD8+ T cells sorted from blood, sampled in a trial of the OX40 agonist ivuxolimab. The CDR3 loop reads CASSKALRTGSITPLHF. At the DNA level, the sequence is TGTGCCAGCAGCAAAGCGCTTAGGACAGGTTCCATAACACCCCTCCACTTT.